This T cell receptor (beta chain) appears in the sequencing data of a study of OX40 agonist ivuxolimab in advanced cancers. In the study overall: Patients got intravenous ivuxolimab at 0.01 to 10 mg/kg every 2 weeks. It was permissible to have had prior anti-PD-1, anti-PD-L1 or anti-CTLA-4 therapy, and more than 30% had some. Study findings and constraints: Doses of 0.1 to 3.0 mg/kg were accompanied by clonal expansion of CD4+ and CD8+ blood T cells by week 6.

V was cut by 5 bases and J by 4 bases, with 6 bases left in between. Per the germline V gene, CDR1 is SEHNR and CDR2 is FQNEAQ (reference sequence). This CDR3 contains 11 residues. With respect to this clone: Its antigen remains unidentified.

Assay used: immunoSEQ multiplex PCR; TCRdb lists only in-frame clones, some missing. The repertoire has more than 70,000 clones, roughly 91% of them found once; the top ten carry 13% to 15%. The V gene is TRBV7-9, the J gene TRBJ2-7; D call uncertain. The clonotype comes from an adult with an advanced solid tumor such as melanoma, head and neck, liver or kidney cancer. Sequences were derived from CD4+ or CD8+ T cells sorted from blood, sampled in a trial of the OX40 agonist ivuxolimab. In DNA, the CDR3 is TGTGCCAGCAGCCCCGAGTACGAGCAGTACTTC. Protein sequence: CASSPEYEQYF. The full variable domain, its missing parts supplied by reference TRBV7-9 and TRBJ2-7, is DTGVSQNPRHKITKRGQNVTFRCDPISEHNRLYWYRQTLGQGPEFLTYFQNEAQLEKSRLLSDRFSAERPKGSFSTLEIQRTEQGDSAMYLCASSPEYEQYFGPGTRLTVT.